Below are 23 T cell receptor beta chains sequenced from a single sample in a study of shared clonotypes between healthy human individuals. Profiling relied on immunoSEQ multiplex PCR, and the TCRdb table lists in-frame clones only, not all of them. The data contain 2,500,000 or so clones, approximately 93% of them singletons. The sample was naive CD4+ T cells from PBMCs. Documented subset: CD45RA+ positively selected. Every receptor here comes from a man younger than 35 in good health. Some clones in this sample may be carry-over from other donors' samples.

This chain joins TRBV5-5 and TRBJ1-2; the D gene is possibly TRBD1 (5 bases). This CDR3 is built from 13 residues. Germline CDR1 reads SGHKS; CDR2 reads YYEKEE (reference sequence). V dropped 4 bases and J dropped 4 bases, with 11 bases sitting between them. The DNA of the CDR3 is TGTGCCAGCAGCCCTCAGGGACCCTATGGCTACACCTTC. Its protein product is CASSPQGPYGYTF.

The gene calls are TRBV5-1 and TRBJ2-1; D remains unclear. V was cut by 0 bases and J by 4 bases, with 8 bases left in between. There are 14 residues in the CDR3. The germline V gene encodes CDR1 SGHRS and CDR2 YFSETQ. The CDR3 spells CASSLDAVYNEQFF. The DNA of the CDR3 is TGCGCCAGCAGCTTGGATGCAGTATACAATGAGCAGTTCTTC.

The chain employs TRBV5-1 and TRBJ1-1; D is uncertain. Germline values: CDR1 SGHRS, CDR2 YFSETQ. The CDR3 loop spans 15 amino acids. V was clipped by 4 bases and J by 1 base, with 14 bases between them. The CDR3 sequence is CASSPTPSRNTEAFF. The DNA for the CDR3 is TGCGCCAGCAGCCCAACTCCTTCGAGGAACACTGAAGCTTTCTTT.

The genes are TRBV6-5 and TRBJ1-5; D is unresolved. Trimming stripped 3 bases from V and 0 bases from J, with 9 bases between. The CDR3 has 15 amino acids. From germline, CDR1 is MNHEY and CDR2 SVGAGI. In DNA, the CDR3 is TGTGCCAGCAGTTATGCCTTTGATAGCAATCAGCCCCAGCATTTT. Amino acids: CASSYAFDSNQPQHF.

The rearrangement links TRBV10-3 to TRBJ2-7; D unclear. The germline V gene has CDR1 ENHRY and CDR2 SYGVKD. Trimming cost V 10 bases and J 2 bases, with 15 bases left between them. The CDR3 covers 13 residues. The CDR3 DNA is TGTGCCACCCAATGGGCAGAAGCCTACGAGCAGTACTTC. Amino acids: CATQWAEAYEQYF.

About this clone itself: Other DNA sequences in this sample translate to the same CDR3. This rearrangement joins TRBV11-1 to TRBJ1-2; D may be TRBD1 (6 bases). Germline V gene sequence: CDR1 SGHAT, CDR2 FQDESV (reference sequence). V lost 5 bases and J lost 4, with 11 bases in between. The CDR3 has 13 residues. CDR3 DNA sequence: TGTGCCAGCAGCCCGGGACAAGGCTATGGCTACACCTTC. Amino acids: CASSPGQGYGYTF.

The chain carries TRBV28 and TRBJ1-4, with D possibly TRBD1 on 5 matching bases. V gave up 5 bases and J gave up 5 bases, with 24 bases separating them. The CDR3 totals 18 residues. The germline V gene encodes CDR1 MDHEN and CDR2 SYDVKM. This CDR3 is CASSLVLLWGSLNEKLFF. The CDR3 bases are TGTGCCAGCAGTCTAGTCCTCTTGTGGGGCAGCCTCAATGAAAAACTGTTTTTT.

V and J are TRBV11-1 and TRBJ1-1; D is ambiguous. Germline V gives CDR1 SGHAT, CDR2 FQDESV (reference sequence). V was pared by 3 bases and J by 5 bases, with 13 bases between. The CDR3 extends over 14 amino acids. The CDR3 DNA is TGTGCCAGCAGCTTTGGTAGGGATTGGACTGAAGCTTTCTTT. It encodes CASSFGRDWTEAFF.

The V call is TRBV27, the J call TRBJ2-5; TRBD2 agrees at 13 bases. V shed 4 bases and J 5 bases; nucleotides not matched to a gene: 10. The CDR3 is 17 amino acids. Germline V gene sequence: CDR1 MNHEY, CDR2 SMNVEV (reference sequence). The CDR3 loop reads CASSSSTSGRARETQYF. The CDR3 nucleotides read TGTGCCAGCAGTTCATCAACTAGCGGGAGGGCCAGGGAGACCCAGTACTTC.

The V gene is TRBV5-4, the J gene TRBJ2-1, with a weak D call TRBD2 (6 bases). Germline V gives CDR1 SGHNT, CDR2 YYREEE (reference sequence). The CDR3 has 15 amino acids. V was cut by 6 bases and J by 3 bases, with 16 bases left in between. The CDR3 coding sequence is TGTGCCAGCAACCTGGGCGGGATCTACTACAATGAGCAGTTCTTC. This gives the protein CASNLGGIYYNEQFF.

The V gene is TRBV28, the J gene TRBJ2-4, with a possible D match to TRBD1 (5 bases). Trimming pared 7 bases from V and 8 bases from J, leaving 15 bases between. The CDR3 is 13 residues long. Germline CDR1 is MDHEN and CDR2 is SYDVKM. CDR3 in amino acids: CASTLLGADIQYF. For the CDR3, the DNA is TGTGCCAGCACGTTGTTAGGGGCGGACATTCAGTACTTC.

V usage is TRBV7-2 and J usage is TRBJ2-3, with 7 bases aligning to TRBD2. Germline V gene sequence: CDR1 SGHTA, CDR2 FQGNSA. The CDR3 has 16 amino acids. V was clipped by 1 base and J by 0 bases; unmatched bases: 4. CDR3 bases: TGTGCCAGCAGCTTAGTTGGGGGAGGGAGCACAGATACGCAGTATTTT. The encoded protein is CASSLVGGGSTDTQYF.

The chain employs TRBV28 and TRBJ2-2; a possible D gene is TRBD2 (6 bases). Germline CDR1 MDHEN, CDR2 SYDVKM. The V and J ends lost 4 bases and 2 bases respectively, with 14 bases between them. This CDR3 comprises 16 residues. CDR3 loop: CASSSAGTPNTGELFF. CDR3 bases: TGTGCCAGCAGTTCGGCCGGGACTCCAAACACCGGGGAGCTGTTTTTT.

Here the CDR3 reads CASSLDFNYGYTF. The CDR3 nucleotides are TGTGCCAGCAGTTTAGACTTTAACTATGGCTACACCTTC. V usage is TRBV27 and J usage is TRBJ1-2; D is uncertain. Trimming took 2 bases from V and 1 from J, leaving 5 bases between them. The CDR3 length is 13 residues. Germline lookup yields CDR1 MNHEY and CDR2 SMNVEV (reference sequence).

The chain links TRBV7-8 to TRBJ1-1; 8 bases fit TRBD1. Trimming took 5 bases from V and 4 from J; bases not matched to a gene: 6. The germline CDR1 and CDR2 sequences are SGHVS and FQNEAQ. This CDR3 has 14 amino acids. This CDR3 reads CASSGDRGGTEAFF. The CDR3 coding sequence is TGTGCCAGCAGCGGTGACAGGGGAGGCACTGAAGCTTTCTTT.

The chain has TRBV7-2 and TRBJ2-3; D may be TRBD2 (5 bases). V lost 7 bases to trimming and J lost 2 bases, with 22 bases between them. The CDR3 has 17 residues. Germline V CDR1 and CDR2: SGHTA, FQGNSA. The CDR3 sequence is CASTPPRGSANTDTQYF. The CDR3 nucleotides are TGTGCCAGCACCCCCCCCAGAGGTAGCGCCAACACAGATACGCAGTATTTT.

The gene calls are TRBV5-4 and TRBJ2-3; no clear D. CDR1 is SGHNT, CDR2 YYREEE, per germline (reference sequence). V was trimmed by 3 bases and J by 5 bases, leaving 16 bases between them. The CDR3 length is 15 residues. DNA for the CDR3: TGTGCCAGCAGCTCAAATAGAGGCTCCCAAGATACGCAGTATTTT. This sequence encodes CASSSNRGSQDTQYF.

The rearrangement uses TRBV28 and TRBJ2-7; TRBD1 matches 7 bases. Germline V lookup: CDR1 MDHEN, CDR2 SYDVKM. This CDR3 spans 12 amino acids. After removal of 6 bases from V and 5 bases from J, the junction contained 4 bases not matched to a gene. CDR3: CASRYDRDEQYF. CDR3 coding DNA: TGTGCCAGCAGATACGACAGGGACGAGCAGTACTTC.

The chain employs TRBV10-3 and TRBJ2-1; 7 nucleotides line up with TRBD2. V was clipped by 0 bases and J by 1 base; unmatched bases: 3. The CDR3 has 16 residues. CDR1 is ENHRY, CDR2 SYGVKD, per germline. The CDR3 bases are TGTGCCATCAGTGAGTCGCCAGCGGGATCCTACAATGAGCAGTTCTTC. It encodes CAISESPAGSYNEQFF.

The chain recombines TRBV28 with TRBJ2-3; TRBD2 matches at 11 bases. The germline V gene has CDR1 MDHEN and CDR2 SYDVKM. The CDR3 is 19 amino acids. The ends lost 4 bases at V and 0 bases at J; junction bases unmatched: 12. The CDR3 sequence: CASSSPGTSGPSSTDTQYF. The CDR3, as DNA: TGTGCCAGCAGTTCCCCCGGGACTAGCGGACCCTCTAGCACAGATACGCAGTATTTT. The variable domain in full, completed from reference TRBV28 and TRBJ2-3, reads DVKVTQSSRYLVKRTGEKVFLECVQDMDHENMFWYRQDPGLGLRLIYFSYDVKMKEKGDIPEGYSVSREKKERFSLILESASTNQTSMYLCASSSPGTSGPSSTDTQYFGPGTRLTVL.

The chain combines TRBV5-4 with TRBJ2-3; D possibly corresponds to TRBD2 (6 bases). Germline lookup yields CDR1 SGHNT and CDR2 YYREEE (reference sequence). The CDR3 is 15 residues long. V was shortened by 3 bases and J by 2 bases, with 13 bases between the two germline ends. The CDR3 sequence is CASSSRLVSTDTQYF. The CDR3 nucleotides read TGTGCCAGCAGCTCCCGACTAGTCTCCACAGATACGCAGTATTTT.

This rearrangement joins TRBV6-5 to TRBJ2-7; a possible D gene is TRBD1 (7 bases). Germline CDR1 reads MNHEY; CDR2 reads SVGAGI. The V end lost 0 bases, the J end lost 4 bases, and 13 bases lay between the germline ends. This CDR3 has 15 amino acids. The CDR3 loop is CASSYSNAGGYEQYF. The CDR3 bases are TGTGCCAGCAGTTACTCGAACGCAGGGGGGTACGAGCAGTACTTC.

The CDR3: CASSLTGPMAKNIQYF. In DNA form, the CDR3 reads TGTGCCAGCAGTTTGACAGGGCCAATGGCCAAAAACATTCAGTACTTC. The V call is TRBV28, the J call TRBJ2-4; 7 bases are shared with TRBD1. Germline V gene data show CDR1 as MDHEN and CDR2 as SYDVKM. The trim removed 3 bases at V and 1 base at J, leaving 6 bases unmatched. The CDR3 loop spans 16 amino acids.